A selection of T cell receptor beta chains follows, all from one sample in a study of PD-L1 blockade in urothelial cancer. TCRdb's copy holds only in-frame clones and misses some; the assay was immunoSEQ multiplex PCR. The sample shows approximately 32,000 clones, approximately 82% of them seen only once. The sample consisted of PBMCs, taken around atezolizumab (anti-PD-L1) treatment. These TCRs come from a man aged 60 to 75 with urothelial cancer. Each CDR3 is given with its conserved first and last residue. D genes are given only for firm matches. Only some rows state a clone size, as once, few, many or a class for expanded clones.

V gene: TRBV30
J gene: TRBJ1-2
D gene: -
clone size: -
CDR3 protein: CAWVEEGYGYTF
CDR3 DNA: TGTGCCTGGGTGGAGGAGGGCTATGGCTACACCTTC

V gene: TRBV18
J gene: TRBJ1-1
D gene: -
clone size: -
CDR3 protein: CASSPPTNTEAFF
CDR3 DNA: TGTGCCAGCTCACCACCGACAAACACTGAAGCTTTCTTT

V gene: TRBV10-3
J gene: TRBJ2-5
D gene: -
clone size: -
CDR3 protein: CAISESGLQETQYF
CDR3 DNA: TGTGCCATCAGTGAATCAGGGTTACAAGAGACCCAGTACTTC

V gene: TRBV19
J gene: TRBJ1-2
D gene: TRBD1
clone size: -
CDR3 protein: CASKSTLKDRGVYGYTF
CDR3 DNA: TGTGCCAGCAAATCCACCCTCAAAGACAGGGGAGTCTATGGCTACACCTTC

V gene: TRBV11-2
J gene: TRBJ1-2
D gene: -
clone size: few
CDR3 protein: CASSYTGIGGYTF
CDR3 DNA: TGTGCCAGCAGCTATACGGGGATAGGGGGCTACACCTTC

V gene: TRBV9
J gene: TRBJ1-3
D gene: -
clone size: -
CDR3 protein: CASSVDSSSGNTIYF
CDR3 DNA: TGTGCCAGCAGCGTCGACTCCTCCTCTGGAAACACCATATATTTT

V gene: TRBV27
J gene: TRBJ1-2
D gene: -
clone size: -
CDR3 protein: CASSFGGAYGYTF
CDR3 DNA: TGTGCCAGCAGTTTTGGGGGGGCCTATGGCTACACCTTC

V gene: TRBV6-5
J gene: TRBJ2-7
D gene: TRBD2
clone size: -
CDR3 protein: CASSYSSGRAYEQYF
CDR3 DNA: TGTGCCAGCAGTTACTCGAGCGGGAGGGCCTACGAGCAGTACTTC

V gene: TRBV11-1
J gene: TRBJ1-6
D gene: -
clone size: -
CDR3 protein: CASRRQDGNSPLHF
CDR3 DNA: TGTGCCAGCAGACGACAGGATGGTAATTCACCCCTCCACTTT

V gene: TRBV9
J gene: TRBJ2-3
D gene: TRBD2
clone size: -
CDR3 protein: CASSASGRRRTDTQYF
CDR3 DNA: TGTGCCAGCAGCGCCAGCGGGAGACGTCGCACAGATACGCAGTATTTT

V gene: TRBV25-1
J gene: TRBJ2-2
D gene: TRBD2
clone size: -
CDR3 protein: CASGGLAGAGNTGELFF
CDR3 DNA: TGTGCCAGCGGGGGACTAGCGGGAGCGGGGAACACCGGGGAGCTGTTTTTT

V gene: TRBV7-8
J gene: TRBJ2-5
D gene: TRBD2
clone size: -
CDR3 protein: CASSFPSGSQETQYF
CDR3 DNA: TGTGCCAGCAGCTTCCCTAGCGGGAGCCAAGAGACCCAGTACTTC

V gene: TRBV7-8
J gene: TRBJ1-3
D gene: -
clone size: -
CDR3 protein: CASSLTRNGNTIYF
CDR3 DNA: TGTGCCAGCAGCTTAACGAGAAACGGAAACACCATATATTTT

V gene: TRBV29-1
J gene: TRBJ1-2
D gene: -
clone size: -
CDR3 protein: CSVPGSTYGYTF
CDR3 DNA: TGCAGCGTTCCAGGGTCTACCTATGGCTACACCTTC

V gene: TRBV7-2
J gene: TRBJ1-2
D gene: TRBD1
clone size: -
CDR3 protein: CASIIQGRGSGYTF
CDR3 DNA: TGTGCCAGCATCATACAGGGCAGGGGGTCTGGCTACACCTTC

V gene: TRBV4-3
J gene: TRBJ2-7
D gene: -
clone size: -
CDR3 protein: CASSRNRENEQYF
CDR3 DNA: TGCGCCAGCAGCAGGAACAGAGAAAACGAGCAGTACTTC

V gene: TRBV20-1
J gene: TRBJ1-1
D gene: -
clone size: -
CDR3 protein: CSARRQTEAFF
CDR3 DNA: TGCAGTGCTCGTCGACAGACTGAAGCTTTCTTT

V gene: TRBV7-6
J gene: TRBJ2-1
D gene: -
clone size: -
CDR3 protein: CASSSRNFGNYNEQFF
CDR3 DNA: TGTGCCAGCAGCAGCCGAAACTTCGGGAACTACAATGAGCAGTTCTTC

V gene: TRBV5-1
J gene: TRBJ2-1
D gene: TRBD1
clone size: -
CDR3 protein: CASSLVDRGEQFF
CDR3 DNA: TGCGCCAGCAGCTTGGTTGACAGGGGGGAGCAGTTCTTC

V gene: TRBV18
J gene: TRBJ2-7
D gene: -
clone size: -
CDR3 protein: CASSQNRDPSSYEQYF
CDR3 DNA: TGTGCCAGCTCACAGAACAGGGATCCAAGCTCCTACGAGCAGTACTTC

V gene: TRBV5-8
J gene: TRBJ1-2
D gene: -
clone size: -
CDR3 protein: CASSFTGTTNYGYTF
CDR3 DNA: TGTGCCAGCAGCTTTACCGGGACAACTAACTATGGCTACACCTTC

V gene: TRBV28
J gene: TRBJ1-1
D gene: -
clone size: once
CDR3 protein: CATASPGWTEKAFF
CDR3 DNA: TGTGCCACCGCATCGCCCGGGTGGACAGAAAAAGCTTTCTTT